This TCR beta chain stems from a study of shared clonotypes between healthy human individuals. TCRdb keeps only in-frame clones here, not all; method: immunoSEQ multiplex PCR. The sample holds approximately 2.5 million clones, over 85% seen once. V lost 3 bases and J 0 bases, leaving 12 bases between the germline ends. The CDR3 covers 16 residues. Germline loops: CDR1 LGHNA, CDR2 YSLEER. The sequence came from a man aged 18 to 30 in good health. Some clones in this sample may be carry-over from other donors' samples. The sample was naive CD4+ T cells from PBMCs. Indicated subset: CD45RA+ positively selected. The chain has TRBV4-3 and TRBJ1-3; D unclear. The CDR3 DNA follows: TGCGCCAGCAGCCAGCTACAGACCACCTCTGGAAACACCATATATTTT. The encoded protein is CASSQLQTTSGNTIYF.